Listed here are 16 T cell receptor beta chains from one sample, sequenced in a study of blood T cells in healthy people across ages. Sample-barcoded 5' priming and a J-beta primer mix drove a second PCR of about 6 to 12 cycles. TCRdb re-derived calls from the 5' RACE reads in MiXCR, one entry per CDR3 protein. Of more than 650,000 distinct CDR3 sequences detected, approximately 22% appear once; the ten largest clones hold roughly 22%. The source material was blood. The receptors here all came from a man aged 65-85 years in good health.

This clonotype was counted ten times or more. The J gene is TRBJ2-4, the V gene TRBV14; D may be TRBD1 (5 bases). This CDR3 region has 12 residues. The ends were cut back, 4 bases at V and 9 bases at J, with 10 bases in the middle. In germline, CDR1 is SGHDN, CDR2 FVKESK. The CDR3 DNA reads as TGTGCCAGCAGCCTGGGGCTTGGCATTCAGTACTTC. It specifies CASSLGLGIQYF.

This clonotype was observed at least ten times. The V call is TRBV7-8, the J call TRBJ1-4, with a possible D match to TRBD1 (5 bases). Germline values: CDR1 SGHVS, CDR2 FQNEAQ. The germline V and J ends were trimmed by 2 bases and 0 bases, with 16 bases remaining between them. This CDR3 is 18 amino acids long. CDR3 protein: CASSLTFGSGPTNEKLFF. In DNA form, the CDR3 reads TGTGCCAGCAGCTTAACCTTCGGGTCGGGACCAACTAATGAAAAACTGTTTTTT.

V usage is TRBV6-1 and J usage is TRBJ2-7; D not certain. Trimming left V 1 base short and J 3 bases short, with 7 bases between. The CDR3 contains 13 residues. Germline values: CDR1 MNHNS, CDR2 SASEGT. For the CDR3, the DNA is TGTGCCAGCAGTGAAGGGCAGCACTACGAGCAGTACGTC. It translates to CASSEGQHYEQYV.

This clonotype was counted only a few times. DNA for the CDR3: TGTGCCAGCAGGCGGACAGGGGAACCCTACGAGCAGTACGTC. This translates into CASRRTGEPYEQYV. The chain links TRBV6-2 or TRBV6-3 to TRBJ2-7; TRBD1 agrees at 9 bases. Per the germline V gene, CDR1 is MNHEY and CDR2 is SVGEGT. The CDR3 has 14 amino acids. V was pared by 6 bases and J by 2 bases, with 5 bases of the junction left unmatched.

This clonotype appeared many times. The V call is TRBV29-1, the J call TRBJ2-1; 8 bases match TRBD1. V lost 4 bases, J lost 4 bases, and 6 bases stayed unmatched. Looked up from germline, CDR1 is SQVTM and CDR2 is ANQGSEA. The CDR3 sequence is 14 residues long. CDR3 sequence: CSVAAGGAYNEQFF. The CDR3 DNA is TGCAGCGTTGCAGCAGGGGGCGCGTACAATGAGCAGTTCTTC.

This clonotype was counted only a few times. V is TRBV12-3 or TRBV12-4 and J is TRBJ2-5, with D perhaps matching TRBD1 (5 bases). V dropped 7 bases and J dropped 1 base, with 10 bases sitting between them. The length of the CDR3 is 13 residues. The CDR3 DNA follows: TGTGCCAGCACCCTAGGGGCCCAAGAGACCCAGTACTTC. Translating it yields CASTLGAQETQYF.

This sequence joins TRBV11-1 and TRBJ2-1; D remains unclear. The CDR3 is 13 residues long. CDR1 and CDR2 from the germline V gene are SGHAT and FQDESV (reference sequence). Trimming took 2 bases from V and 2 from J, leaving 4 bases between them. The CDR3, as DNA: TGTGCCAGCAGCTTAAACGCCTACAATGAGCAGTTCTTC. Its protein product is CASSLNAYNEQFF. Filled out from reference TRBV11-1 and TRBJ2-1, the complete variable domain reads EAEVAQSPRYKITEKSQAVAFWCDPISGHATLYWYRQILGQGPELLVQFQDESVVDDSQLPKDRFSAERLKGVDSTLKIQPAELGDSAMYLCASSLNAYNEQFFGPGTRLTVL.

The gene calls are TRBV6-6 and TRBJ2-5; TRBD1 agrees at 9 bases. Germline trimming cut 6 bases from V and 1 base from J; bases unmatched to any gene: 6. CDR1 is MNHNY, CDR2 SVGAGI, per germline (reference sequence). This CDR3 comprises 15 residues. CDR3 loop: CASRVQGASQETQYF. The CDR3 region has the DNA TGTGCCAGCAGAGTACAGGGGGCTAGCCAAGAGACCCAGTACTTC.

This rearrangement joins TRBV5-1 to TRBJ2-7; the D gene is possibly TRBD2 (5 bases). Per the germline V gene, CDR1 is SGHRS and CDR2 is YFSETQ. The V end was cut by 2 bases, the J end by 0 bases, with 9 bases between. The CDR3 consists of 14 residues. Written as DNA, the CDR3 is TGCGCCAGCAGCTTAGCGGACCGCTCCTACGAGCAGTACTTC. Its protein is CASSLADRSYEQYF. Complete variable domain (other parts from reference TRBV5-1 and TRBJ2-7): KAGVTQTPRYLIKTRGQQVTLSCSPISGHRSVSWYQQTPGQGLQFLFEYFSETQRNKGNFPGRFSGRQFSNSRSEMNVSTLELGDSALYLCASSLADRSYEQYFGPGTRLTVT.

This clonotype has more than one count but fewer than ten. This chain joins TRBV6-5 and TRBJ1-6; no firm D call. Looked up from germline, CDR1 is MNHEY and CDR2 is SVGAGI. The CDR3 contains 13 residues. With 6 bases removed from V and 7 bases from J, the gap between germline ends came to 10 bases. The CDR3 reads CASSYGRNSPLHF. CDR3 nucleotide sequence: TGTGCCAGCAGCTACGGACGGAATTCACCCCTCCACTTT.

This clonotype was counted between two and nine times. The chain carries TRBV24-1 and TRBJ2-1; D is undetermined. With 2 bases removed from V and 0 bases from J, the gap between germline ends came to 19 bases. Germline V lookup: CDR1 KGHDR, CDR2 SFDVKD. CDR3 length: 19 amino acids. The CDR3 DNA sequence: TGTGCCACCAGTGATTCGCTCGGCGTGCCTAAGGGCTCCTACAATGAGCAGTTCTTC. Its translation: CATSDSLGVPKGSYNEQFF.

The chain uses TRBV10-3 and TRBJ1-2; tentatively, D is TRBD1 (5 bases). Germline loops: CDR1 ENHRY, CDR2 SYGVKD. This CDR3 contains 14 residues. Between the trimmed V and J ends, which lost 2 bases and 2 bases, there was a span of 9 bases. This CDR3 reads CAISEAQGNYGYTF. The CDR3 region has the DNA TGTGCCATCAGTGAGGCCCAGGGCAACTATGGCTACACCTTC.

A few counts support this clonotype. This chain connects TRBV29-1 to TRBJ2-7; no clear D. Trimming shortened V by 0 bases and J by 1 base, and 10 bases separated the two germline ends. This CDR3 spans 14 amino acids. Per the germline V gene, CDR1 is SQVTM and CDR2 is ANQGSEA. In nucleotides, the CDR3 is TGCAGCGTTGAAGATCGACGACGGTCCTACGAGCAGTACGTC. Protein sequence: CSVEDRRRSYEQYV.

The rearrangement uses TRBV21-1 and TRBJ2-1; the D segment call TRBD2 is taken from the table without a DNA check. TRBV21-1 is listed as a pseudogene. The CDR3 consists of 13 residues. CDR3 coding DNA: TGTGCCAGCAGCACGATCTACCTCCCCGAGCAGTTCTTC. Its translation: CASSTIYLPEQFF.

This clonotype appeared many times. DNA for the CDR3: TGCAGTGCTAGAGATTGGGGGGGAAACACCATATATTTT. Its protein is CSARDWGGNTIYF. The chain couples TRBV20-1 to TRBJ1-3, with D perhaps TRBD1 (5 bases). The ends were cut back, 0 bases at V and 4 bases at J, with 7 bases in the middle. Germline loops: CDR1 DFQATT, CDR2 SNEGSKA (reference sequence). The length of the CDR3 is 13 residues.

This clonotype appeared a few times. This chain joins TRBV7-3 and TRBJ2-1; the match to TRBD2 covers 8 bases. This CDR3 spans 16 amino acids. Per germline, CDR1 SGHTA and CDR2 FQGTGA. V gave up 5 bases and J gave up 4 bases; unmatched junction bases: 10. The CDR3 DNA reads TGTGCCAGCAGCCAGAACAGCGGGAGCCGTTACAATGAGCAGTTCTTC. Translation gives CASSQNSGSRYNEQFF.